The text below deals with one T cell receptor (beta chain). What it binds is unknown. One junction end does not reproduce the germline sequence, and a read error may be involved. The table came from immunoSEQ multiplex PCR; TCRdb's copy has only in-frame clones and leaves some out. The sample holds around 20,000 clones, roughly 76% seen once. The sample is drawn from a study of PD-1 blockade in classical Hodgkin lymphoma. Across the whole study: Nivolumab dosing for patients was 3 mg/kg, administered intravenously every 2 weeks. Study-wide points: Partial responders and progressors had significantly lower baseline TCR diversity.

Brentuximab vedotin exposure varied, and every patient relapsed after autologous stem cell transplantation. Per germline, CDR1 SGHVS and CDR2 FQNEAQ. CDR3 length: 14 amino acids. The specimen comprised peripheral blood mononuclear cells (PBMCs), sampled at baseline. The chain links TRBV7-8 to TRBJ2-1, with TRBD2 matching over 11 bases. This clonotype was obtained from a human donor with classical Hodgkin lymphoma. In DNA form, the CDR3 reads TGTGCCAGCAGCGTAGCGGGGGGGCAGGATGAGCAGTTCTTC. This codes for CASSVAGGQDEQFF.